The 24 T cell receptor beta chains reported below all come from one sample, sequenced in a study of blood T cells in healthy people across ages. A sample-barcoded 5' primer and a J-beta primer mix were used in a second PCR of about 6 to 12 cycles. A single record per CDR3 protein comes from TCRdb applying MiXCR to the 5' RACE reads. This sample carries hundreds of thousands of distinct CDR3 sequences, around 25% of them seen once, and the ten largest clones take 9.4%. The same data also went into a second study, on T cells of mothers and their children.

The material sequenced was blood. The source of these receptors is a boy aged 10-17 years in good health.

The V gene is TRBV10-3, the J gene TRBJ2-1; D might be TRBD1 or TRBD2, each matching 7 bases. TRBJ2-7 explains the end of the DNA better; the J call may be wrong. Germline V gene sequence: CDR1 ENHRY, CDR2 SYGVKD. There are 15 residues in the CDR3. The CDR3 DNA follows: TGTGCCATCAGCCGGGGAGGGGGCGCAAGTAACGAGCAGTACTTC. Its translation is CAISRGGGASNEQYF.

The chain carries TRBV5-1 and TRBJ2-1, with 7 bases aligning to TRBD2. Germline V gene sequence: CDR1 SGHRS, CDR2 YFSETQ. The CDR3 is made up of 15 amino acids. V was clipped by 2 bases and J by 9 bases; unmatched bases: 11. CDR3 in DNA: TGCGCCAGCAGCTTCGCCAGCGGGGATGGGAGTGAGCAGTTCTTC. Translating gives CASSFASGDGSEQFF.

The DNA for the CDR3 is TGTGCCAGCAGCTTTGGGCGGGAGGTCGCCTACGAGCAGTACTTC. Residues: CASSFGREVAYEQYF. The chain has TRBV7-9 and TRBJ2-7; 8 nucleotides align to TRBD2. The CDR3 has 15 amino acids. V was pared by 3 bases and J by 2 bases, with 6 bases of the junction left unmatched. CDR1 is SEHNR, CDR2 FQNEAQ, per germline (reference sequence).

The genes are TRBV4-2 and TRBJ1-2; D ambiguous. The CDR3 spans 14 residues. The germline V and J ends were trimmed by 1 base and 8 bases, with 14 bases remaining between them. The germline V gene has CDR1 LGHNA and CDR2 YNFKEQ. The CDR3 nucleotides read TGTGCCAGCAGCCAAGTTGCTCCCTCAGGCGGCTACACCTTC. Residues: CASSQVAPSGGYTF.

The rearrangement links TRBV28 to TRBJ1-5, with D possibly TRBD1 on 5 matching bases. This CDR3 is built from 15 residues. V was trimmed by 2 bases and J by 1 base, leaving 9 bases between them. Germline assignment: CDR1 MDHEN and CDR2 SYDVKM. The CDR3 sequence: CASSLIRQSNQPQHF. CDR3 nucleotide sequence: TGTGCCAGCAGTTTAATCAGACAGAGCAATCAGCCCCAGCATTTT.

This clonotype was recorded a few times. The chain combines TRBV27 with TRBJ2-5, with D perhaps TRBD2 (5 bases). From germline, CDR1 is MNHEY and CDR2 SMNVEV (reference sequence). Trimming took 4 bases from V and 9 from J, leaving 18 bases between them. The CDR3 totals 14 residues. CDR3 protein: CASSYSLSGTAQYF. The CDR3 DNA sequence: TGTGCCAGCAGTTATTCATTGTCGGGAACTGCCCAGTACTTC.

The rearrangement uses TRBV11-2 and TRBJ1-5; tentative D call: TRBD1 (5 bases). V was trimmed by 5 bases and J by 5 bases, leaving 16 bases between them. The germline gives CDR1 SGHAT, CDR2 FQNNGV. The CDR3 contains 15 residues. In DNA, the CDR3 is TGTGCCAGCAGCCCATCAAGCCCAGGGTATCAGCCCCAGCATTTT. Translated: CASSPSSPGYQPQHF.

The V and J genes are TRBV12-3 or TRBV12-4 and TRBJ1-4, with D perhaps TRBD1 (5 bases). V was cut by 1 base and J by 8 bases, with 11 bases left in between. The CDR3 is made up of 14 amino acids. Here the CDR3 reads CASSLGRAREKLFF. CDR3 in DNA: TGTGCCAGCAGTTTAGGCAGGGCAAGGGAAAAACTGTTTTTT.

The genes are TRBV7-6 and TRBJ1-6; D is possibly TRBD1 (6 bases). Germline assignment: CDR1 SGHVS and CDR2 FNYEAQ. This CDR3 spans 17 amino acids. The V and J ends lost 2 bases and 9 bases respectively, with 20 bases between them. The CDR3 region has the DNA TGTGCCAGCAGCTTAAGTTGGGACCCAAAAGGGGGTTCACCCCTCCACTTT. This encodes CASSLSWDPKGGSPLHF.

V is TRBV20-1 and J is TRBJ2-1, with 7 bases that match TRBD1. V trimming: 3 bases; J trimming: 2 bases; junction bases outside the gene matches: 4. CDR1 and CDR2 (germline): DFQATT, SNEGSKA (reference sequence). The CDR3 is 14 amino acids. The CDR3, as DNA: TGCAGTGCTAGTTACGGGACAGCCTACAATGAGCAGTTCTTC. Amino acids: CSASYGTAYNEQFF.

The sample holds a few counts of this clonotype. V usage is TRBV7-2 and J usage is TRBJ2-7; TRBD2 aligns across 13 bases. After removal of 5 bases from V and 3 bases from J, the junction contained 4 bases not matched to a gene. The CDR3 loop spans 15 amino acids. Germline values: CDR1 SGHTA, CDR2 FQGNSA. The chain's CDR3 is CASSRGTSGIYEQYF. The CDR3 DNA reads TGTGCCAGCAGCCGTGGGACTAGCGGGATCTACGAGCAGTACTTC.

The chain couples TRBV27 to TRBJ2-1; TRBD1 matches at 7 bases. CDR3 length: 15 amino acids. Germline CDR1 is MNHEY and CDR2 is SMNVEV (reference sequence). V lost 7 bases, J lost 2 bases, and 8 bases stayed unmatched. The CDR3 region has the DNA TGTGCCAGCAACCCGGGACAGCCTACCTACAATGAGCAGTTCTTC. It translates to CASNPGQPTYNEQFF.

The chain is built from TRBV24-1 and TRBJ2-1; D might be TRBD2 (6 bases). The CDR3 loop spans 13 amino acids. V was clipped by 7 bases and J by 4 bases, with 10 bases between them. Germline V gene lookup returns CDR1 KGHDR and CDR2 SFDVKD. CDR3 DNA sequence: TGTGCCACCAGGGACGGGGGTTACAATGAGCAGTTCTTC. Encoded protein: CATRDGGYNEQFF.

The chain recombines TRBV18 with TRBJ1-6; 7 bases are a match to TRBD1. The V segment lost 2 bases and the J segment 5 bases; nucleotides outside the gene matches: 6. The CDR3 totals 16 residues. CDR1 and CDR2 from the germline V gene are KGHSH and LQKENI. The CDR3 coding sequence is TGTGCCAGCTCACCAAAAGCCGGGACAGATAATTCACCCCTCCACTTT. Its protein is CASSPKAGTDNSPLHF.

The DNA for the CDR3 is TGTGCCAGCAGTCCCGCCGTGCTAGCCAAAAACATTCAGTACTTC. This sequence encodes CASSPAVLAKNIQYF. The genes are TRBV27 and TRBJ2-4; no definite D call. Trimming removed 5 bases at V and 0 bases at J, with 11 bases between. Per the germline V gene, CDR1 is MNHEY and CDR2 is SMNVEV (reference sequence). The CDR3 is made up of 15 amino acids.

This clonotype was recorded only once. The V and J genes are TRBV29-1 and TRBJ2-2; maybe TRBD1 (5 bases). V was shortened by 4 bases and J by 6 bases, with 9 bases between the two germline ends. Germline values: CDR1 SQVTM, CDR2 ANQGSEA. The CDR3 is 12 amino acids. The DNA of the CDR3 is TGCAGCGTTGTCAAGGGGCCCGGGGAGCTGTTTTTT. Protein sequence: CSVVKGPGELFF.

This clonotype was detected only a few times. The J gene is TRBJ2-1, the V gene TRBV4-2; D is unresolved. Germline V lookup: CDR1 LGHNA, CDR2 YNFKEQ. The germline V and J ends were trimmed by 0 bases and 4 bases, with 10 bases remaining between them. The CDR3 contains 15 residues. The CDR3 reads CASSQDPVVYNEQFF. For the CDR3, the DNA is TGTGCCAGCAGCCAAGATCCGGTAGTATACAATGAGCAGTTCTTC.

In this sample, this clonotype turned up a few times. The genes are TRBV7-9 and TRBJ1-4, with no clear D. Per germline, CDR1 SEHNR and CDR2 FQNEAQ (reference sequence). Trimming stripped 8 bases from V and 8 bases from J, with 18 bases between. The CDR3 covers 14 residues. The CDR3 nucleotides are TGTGCCAGCGGCAGCCGGGATTCCTACGAAAAACTGTTTTTT. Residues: CASGSRDSYEKLFF.

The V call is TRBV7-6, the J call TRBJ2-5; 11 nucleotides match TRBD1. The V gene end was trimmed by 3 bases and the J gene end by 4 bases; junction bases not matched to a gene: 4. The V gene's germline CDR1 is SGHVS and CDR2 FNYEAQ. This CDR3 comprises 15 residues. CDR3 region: CASSFGQGAGETQYF. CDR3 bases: TGTGCCAGCAGCTTCGGACAGGGGGCGGGAGAGACCCAGTACTTC. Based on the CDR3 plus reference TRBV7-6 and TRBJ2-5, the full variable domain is GAGVSQSPRYKVTKRGQDVALRCDPISGHVSLYWYRQALGQGPEFLTYFNYEAQQDKSGLPNDRFSAERPEGSISTLTIQRTEQRDSAMYRCASSFGQGAGETQYFGPGTRLLVL.

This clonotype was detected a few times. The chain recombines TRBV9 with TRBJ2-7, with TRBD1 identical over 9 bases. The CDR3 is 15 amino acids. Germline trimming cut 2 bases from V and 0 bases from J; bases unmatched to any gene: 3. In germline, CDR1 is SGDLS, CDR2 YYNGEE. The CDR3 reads CASSVGTGFSYEQYF. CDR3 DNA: TGTGCCAGCAGCGTGGGGACAGGGTTCTCCTACGAGCAGTACTTC.

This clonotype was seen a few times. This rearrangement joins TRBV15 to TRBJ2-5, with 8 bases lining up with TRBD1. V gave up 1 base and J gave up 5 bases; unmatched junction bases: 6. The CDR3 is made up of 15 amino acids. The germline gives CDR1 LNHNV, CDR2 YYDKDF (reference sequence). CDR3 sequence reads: CATSRVRTGQETQYF. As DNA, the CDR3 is TGTGCCACCAGCAGAGTCCGGACAGGGCAGGAGACCCAGTACTTC.

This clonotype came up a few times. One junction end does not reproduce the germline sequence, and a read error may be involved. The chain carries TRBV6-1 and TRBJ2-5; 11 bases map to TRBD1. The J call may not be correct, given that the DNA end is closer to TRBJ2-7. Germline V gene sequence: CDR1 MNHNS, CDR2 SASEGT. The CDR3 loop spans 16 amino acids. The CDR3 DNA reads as TGTGCCAGCAGCGAAGAAGATTGGGACAGGGGGTACGAGCAGTACTTC. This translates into CASSEEDWDRGYEQYF.

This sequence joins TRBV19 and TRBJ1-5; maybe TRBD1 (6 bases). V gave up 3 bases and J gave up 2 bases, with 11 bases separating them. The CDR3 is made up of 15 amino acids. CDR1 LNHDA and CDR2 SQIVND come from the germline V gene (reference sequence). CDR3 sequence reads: CASSIGSGGNQPQHF. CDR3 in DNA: TGTGCCAGTAGTATTGGGTCAGGGGGCAATCAGCCCCAGCATTTT.

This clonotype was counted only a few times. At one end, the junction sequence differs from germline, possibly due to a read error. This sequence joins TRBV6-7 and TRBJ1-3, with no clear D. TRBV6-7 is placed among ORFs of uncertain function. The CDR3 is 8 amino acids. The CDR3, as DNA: TGTGCCAGCACCACAAGAGGATTT. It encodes CASTTRGF.